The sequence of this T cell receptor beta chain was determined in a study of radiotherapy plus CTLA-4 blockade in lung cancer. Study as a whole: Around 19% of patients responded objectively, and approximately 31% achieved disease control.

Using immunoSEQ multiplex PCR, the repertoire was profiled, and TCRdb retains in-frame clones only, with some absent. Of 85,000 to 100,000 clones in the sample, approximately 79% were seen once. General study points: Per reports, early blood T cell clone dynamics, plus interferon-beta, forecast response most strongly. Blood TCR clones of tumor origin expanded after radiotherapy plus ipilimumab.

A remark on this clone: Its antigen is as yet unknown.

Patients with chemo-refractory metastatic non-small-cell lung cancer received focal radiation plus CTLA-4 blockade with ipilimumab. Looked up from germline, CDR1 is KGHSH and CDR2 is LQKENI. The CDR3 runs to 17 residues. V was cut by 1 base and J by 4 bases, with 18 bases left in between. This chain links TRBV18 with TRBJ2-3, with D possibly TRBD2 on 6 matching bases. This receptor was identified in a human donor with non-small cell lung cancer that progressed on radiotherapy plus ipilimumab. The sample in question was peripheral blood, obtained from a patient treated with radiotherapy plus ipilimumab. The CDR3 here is CASSPQGNMGGADTQYF. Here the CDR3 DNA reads TGTGCCAGCTCACCACAGGGGAATATGGGAGGAGCAGATACGCAGTATTTT.